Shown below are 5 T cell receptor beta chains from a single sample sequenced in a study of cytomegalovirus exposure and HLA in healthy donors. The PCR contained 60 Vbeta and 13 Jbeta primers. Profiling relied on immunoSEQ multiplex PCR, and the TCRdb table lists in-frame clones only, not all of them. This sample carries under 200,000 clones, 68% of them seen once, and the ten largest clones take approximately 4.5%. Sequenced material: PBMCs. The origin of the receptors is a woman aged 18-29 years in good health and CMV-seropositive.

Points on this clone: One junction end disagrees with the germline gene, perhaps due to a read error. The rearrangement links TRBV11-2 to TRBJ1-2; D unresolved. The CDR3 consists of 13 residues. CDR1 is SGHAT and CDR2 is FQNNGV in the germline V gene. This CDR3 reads CASSLDSPRSVGF. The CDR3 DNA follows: TGTGCCAGCAGCTTAGATTCCCCGCGAAGCGTAGGCTTC.

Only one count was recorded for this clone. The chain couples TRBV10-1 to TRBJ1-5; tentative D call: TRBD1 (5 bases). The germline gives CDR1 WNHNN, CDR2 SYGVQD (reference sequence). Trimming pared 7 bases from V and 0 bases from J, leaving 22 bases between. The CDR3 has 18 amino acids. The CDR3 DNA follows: TGCGCCAGCACCCCAGGACAACGTGGCCTTTATAGCAATCAGCCCCAGCATTTT. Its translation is CASTPGQRGLYSNQPQHF.

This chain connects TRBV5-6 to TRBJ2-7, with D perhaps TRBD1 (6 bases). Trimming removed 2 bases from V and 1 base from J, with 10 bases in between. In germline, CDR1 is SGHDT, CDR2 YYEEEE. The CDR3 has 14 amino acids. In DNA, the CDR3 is TGTGCCAGCAGCTTCCGGGACATTTCCTACGAGCAGTACTTC. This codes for CASSFRDISYEQYF.

For the CDR3, the DNA is TGTGCCAGCCGGGGACAGCTAGAACTCAGTTCACCCCTCCACTTT. Translated: CASRGQLELSSPLHF. The chain joins TRBV2 to TRBJ1-6, with TRBD1 matching over 7 bases. The CDR3 is 15 residues long. Germline lookup yields CDR1 SNHLY and CDR2 FYNNEI. The trim removed 8 bases at V and 9 bases at J, leaving 13 bases unmatched.

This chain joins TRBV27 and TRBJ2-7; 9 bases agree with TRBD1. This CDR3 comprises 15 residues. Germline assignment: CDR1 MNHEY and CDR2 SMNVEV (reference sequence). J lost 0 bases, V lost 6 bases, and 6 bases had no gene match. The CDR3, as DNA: TGTGCCAGCAGCGTTCCGGGACAGGGCTCCTACGAGCAGTACTTC. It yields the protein CASSVPGQGSYEQYF.